Listed below are T cell receptor beta chains from one sample, sequenced in a study of blood T cell repertoires in COVID-19. The table came from immunoSEQ multiplex PCR; TCRdb's copy has only in-frame clones and leaves some out. The table records a few hundred thousand clones, around nine tenths of them present only once. Source material: peripheral blood. Receptors were obtained from a man aged 45 to 65 with COVID-19, enrolled during active disease. Both conserved end residues are part of each CDR3. A D gene is named only where the DNA matches it firmly. Clone size is shown for a subset of rows, as once, few, many or a class of expanded clone.

>TRBV24-1|TRBJ2-7|NA|TRBD1
TGTGCCACCAGTGAGCCCCAACAGGGGAAGCAGTACTTC
CATSEPQQGKQYF
>TRBV9|TRBJ2-5|NA|TRBD1
TGTGCCAGCAGCGCCCTTACAGGGGATCAAGAGACCCAGTACTTC
CASSALTGDQETQYF
>TRBV5-1|TRBJ2-3|once|NA
TGCGCCAGCAGTCAAACAGGTCTCACAGATACGCAGTATTTT
CASSQTGLTDTQYF
>TRBV12-5|TRBJ2-7|NA|NA
TGTGCTAGTGGTTTGGTATCAGGGGTGGGCGAGCAGTACTTC
CASGLVSGVGEQYF
>TRBV5-6|TRBJ1-2|NA|TRBD1
TGTGCCAGCAGCCCCGGGACAGCCGTCTATGGCTACACCTTC
CASSPGTAVYGYTF
>TRBV7-8|TRBJ2-1|NA|TRBD2
TGTGCCAGCAGCTTACCGGGACTAGCGGGCGTCGAGCAGTTCTTC
CASSLPGLAGVEQFF
>TRBV5-1|TRBJ2-7|NA|NA
TGCGCCAGCAGCTTGGGAGGCGGTACCTCCTACGAGCAGTACTTC
CASSLGGGTSYEQYF
>TRBV29-1|TRBJ2-1|NA|TRBD2
TGCAGCCCCAGACTAGCGGGAGTTTACAATGAGCAGTTCTTC
CSPRLAGVYNEQFF
>TRBV6-6|TRBJ1-4|NA|TRBD1
TGTGCCAGCAGTTCCGGGACAGTAGATGAAAAACTGTTTTTT
CASSSGTVDEKLFF
>TRBV6-5|TRBJ1-2|NA|TRBD1
TGTGCCAGCAGTTGGTCGGGACAGGGATACTATGGCTACACCTTC
CASSWSGQGYYGYTF
>TRBV7-9|TRBJ2-1|medium-sized|NA
TGTGCCAGCAGCTTAGTAGCAGGGGACAATGAGCAGTTCTTC
CASSLVAGDNEQFF
>TRBV2|TRBJ2-5|NA|NA
TGTGCCAGCAGCGAGGGGGGGGCCTGGGAGACCCAGTACTTC
CASSEGGAWETQYF
>TRBV9|TRBJ1-1|NA|TRBD1
TGTGCCAGCAGCACCGGACAGGGGAGGTACACTGAAGCTTTCTTT
CASSTGQGRYTEAFF
>TRBV6-5|TRBJ2-3|once|NA
TGTGCCACCGGTAGAGGGGGAGCAGATACGCAGTATTTT
CATGRGGADTQYF
>TRBV20-1|TRBJ2-2|NA|TRBD2
TGCAGTGCTAGTTCGAGCGCGGGAGTACCCGGGGAGCTGTTTTTT
CSASSSAGVPGELFF
>TRBV27|TRBJ2-1|NA|NA
TGTGCCAGCAGTTTATCGGGGGCGGTTTCGTACAACAATGAGCAGTTCTTC
CASSLSGAVSYNNEQFF
>TRBV2|TRBJ2-7|NA|TRBD1
TGTGCCAGCAGTGAGCAGGGGGCATCCTACGAGCAGTACTTC
CASSEQGASYEQYF
>TRBV7-2|TRBJ2-7|few|NA
TGTGCCAGCAGCCGTACAGGGCGCCACGAGCAGTACTTC
CASSRTGRHEQYF
>TRBV19|TRBJ2-2|NA|NA
TGTGCCAGTAGTATTGGGGGCCAGGGGACCGGGGAGCTGTTTTTT
CASSIGGQGTGELFF
>TRBV11-2|TRBJ1-2|NA|NA
TGTGCCAGCAGCTTAGTTGAGGACTGGAACTATGGCTACACCTTC
CASSLVEDWNYGYTF
>TRBV7-2|TRBJ2-2|once|TRBD1
TGTGCCAGCAGTGGGGGACAGGGCTTCACCGGGGAGCTGTTTTTT
CASSGGQGFTGELFF
>TRBV7-9|TRBJ2-7|once|TRBD2
TGTGCCAGCAGCATAGGGACTAGCGGGGAGCAGTACTTC
CASSIGTSGEQYF
>TRBV7-2|TRBJ2-5|once|TRBD2
TGTGCCAGCAGCTTAGGACTAGCCCAAGAGACCCAGTACTTC
CASSLGLAQETQYF
>TRBV9|TRBJ1-2|NA|TRBD1
TGTGCCAGCAGCATTGGACAGGCCCGTGACTATGGCTACACCTTC
CASSIGQARDYGYTF
>TRBV2|TRBJ1-1|NA|NA
TGTGCCAGCAGTGAAGCGCGGGCTCGGGGAGCTTTCTTT
CASSEARARGAFF
>TRBV4-3|TRBJ2-5|NA|NA
TGCGCCAGCAGCCAAGATCTCAGGGACCAAGAGACCCAGTACTTC
CASSQDLRDQETQYF
>TRBV19|TRBJ2-7|once|TRBD1
TGTGCCAGTAGTACCCCGCCGGGACAGACTTTCTACGAGCAGTACTTC
CASSTPPGQTFYEQYF